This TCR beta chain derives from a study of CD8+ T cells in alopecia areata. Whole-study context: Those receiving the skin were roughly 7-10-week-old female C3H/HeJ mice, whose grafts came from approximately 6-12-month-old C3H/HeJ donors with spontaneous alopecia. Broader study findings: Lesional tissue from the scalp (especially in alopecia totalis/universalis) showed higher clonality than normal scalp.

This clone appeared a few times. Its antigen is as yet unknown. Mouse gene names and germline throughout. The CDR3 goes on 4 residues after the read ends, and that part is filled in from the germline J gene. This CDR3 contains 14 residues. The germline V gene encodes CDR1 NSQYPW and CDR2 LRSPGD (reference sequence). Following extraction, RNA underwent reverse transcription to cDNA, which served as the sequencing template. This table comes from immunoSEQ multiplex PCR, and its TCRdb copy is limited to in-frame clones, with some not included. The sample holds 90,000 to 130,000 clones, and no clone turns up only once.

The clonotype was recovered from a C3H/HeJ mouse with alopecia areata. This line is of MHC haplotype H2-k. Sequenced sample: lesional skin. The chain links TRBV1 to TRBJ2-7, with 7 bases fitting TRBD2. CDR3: CTCSAEAGGDEQYF. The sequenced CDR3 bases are TGCACCTGCAGTGCAGAGGCTGGGGGAGAT.